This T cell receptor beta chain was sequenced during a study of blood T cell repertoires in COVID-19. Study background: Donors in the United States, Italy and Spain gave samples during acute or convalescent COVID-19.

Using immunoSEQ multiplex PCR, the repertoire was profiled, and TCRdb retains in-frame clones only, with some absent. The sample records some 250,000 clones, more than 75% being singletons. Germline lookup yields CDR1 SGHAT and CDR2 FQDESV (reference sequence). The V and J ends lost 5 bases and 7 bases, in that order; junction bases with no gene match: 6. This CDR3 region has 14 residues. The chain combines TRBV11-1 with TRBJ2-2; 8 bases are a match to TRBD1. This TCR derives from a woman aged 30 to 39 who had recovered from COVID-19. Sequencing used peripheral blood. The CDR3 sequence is CASSLDRVDGELFF. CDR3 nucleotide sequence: TGTGCCAGCAGCCTGGACAGGGTTGACGGGGAGCTGTTTTTT. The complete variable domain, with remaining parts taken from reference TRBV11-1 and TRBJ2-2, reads EAEVAQSPRYKITEKSQAVAFWCDPISGHATLYWYRQILGQGPELLVQFQDESVVDDSQLPKDRFSAERLKGVDSTLKIQPAELGDSAMYLCASSLDRVDGELFFGEGSRLTVL.